Listed here are 12 T cell receptor beta chains from one sample, sequenced in a study of identical twins. TCRdb redid the calling of the 5' RACE reads with MiXCR, one entry per CDR3 protein. The top ten clones hold roughly 3.7% of a sample with a few hundred thousand distinct CDR3 sequences, more than 9.5% of them seen once. These records were also assigned to another study, of yellow fever vaccine responses in identical twins.

The sample consisted of memory (CD45RO+) T cells sorted from blood. These receptors came from a woman aged 18-29 years in good health.

This clonotype was counted at least ten times. The chain uses TRBV28 and TRBJ2-1; D gene ambiguous. V gave up 6 bases and J gave up 2 bases, with 11 bases separating them. The V gene's germline CDR1 is MDHEN and CDR2 SYDVKM. This CDR3 region has 14 residues. CDR3 sequence: CASRSGGPYNEQFF. The CDR3 bases are TGTGCCAGCAGGTCGGGTGGGCCCTACAATGAGCAGTTCTTC.

The CDR3 is CASSQGSREQYF. CDR3 DNA sequence: TGTGCCAGCAGCCAGGGGAGTAGGGAGCAGTACTTC. The V gene is TRBV27, the J gene TRBJ2-7; tentatively, D is TRBD1 (6 bases). Germline CDR1 is MNHEY and CDR2 is SMNVEV (reference sequence). V lost 6 bases and J lost 7, with 13 bases in between. The CDR3 is 12 amino acids.

This clonotype showed up just a few times. The chain uses TRBV4-2 and TRBJ2-2; 12 bases match TRBD2. J lost 0 bases, V lost 3 bases, and 11 bases had no gene match. The CDR3 runs 20 residues. Germline CDR1 reads LGHNA; CDR2 reads YNFKEQ. CDR3 coding DNA: TGTGCCAGCAGCCACTCCATGAGGACTAGCGGGGCCACGAACACCGGGGAGCTGTTTTTT. Translation: CASSHSMRTSGATNTGELFF.

This clonotype was counted between two and nine times. The rearrangement uses TRBV11-1 and TRBJ2-2, with 10 nucleotides matching TRBD2. This CDR3 region has 19 residues. The germline V gene has CDR1 SGHAT and CDR2 FQDESV (reference sequence). Unmatched junction bases numbered 15, after V lost 3 bases and J lost 5 bases. CDR3 in amino acids: CASSLGLASGRLGTGELFF. Here the CDR3 DNA reads TGTGCCAGCAGCTTGGGGCTGGCTAGCGGGAGATTGGGAACCGGGGAGCTGTTTTTT.

This clonotype showed up many times. The genes are TRBV29-1 and TRBJ2-5; D not resolved. Germline CDR1 is SQVTM and CDR2 is ANQGSEA. Trimming stripped 3 bases from V and 1 base from J, with 15 bases between. This CDR3 contains 15 residues. CDR3 coding DNA: TGCAGCGTTGAGGGTGGGGTTGGGGTCCAAGAGACCCAGTACTTC. As protein: CSVEGGVGVQETQYF.

The chain links TRBV20-1 to TRBJ2-7; 7 bases agree with TRBD2. With 0 bases clipped from V and 3 bases from J, the junction kept 5 bases outside the gene matches. Per the germline V gene, CDR1 is DFQATT and CDR2 is SNEGSKA (reference sequence). There are 14 residues in the CDR3. In DNA form, the CDR3 reads TGCAGTGCTAGAGAGGGGGGGAGGGACTACGAGCAGTACTTC. Protein sequence: CSAREGGRDYEQYF.

The V gene is TRBV19, the J gene TRBJ2-3; 11 nucleotides line up with TRBD2. This CDR3 is built from 16 residues. V shed 3 bases, J shed 3 bases, and the junction held 5 bases outside the gene matches. CDR1 and CDR2 (germline): LNHDA, SQIVND (reference sequence). The CDR3 protein is CASSILAGGPTDTQYF. CDR3 bases: TGTGCCAGTAGTATCTTAGCGGGGGGGCCGACAGATACGCAGTATTTT.

This clonotype has only a few counts. This chain connects TRBV7-3 to TRBJ2-2, with 9 nucleotides matching TRBD1. This CDR3 is built from 14 residues. CDR1 SGHTA and CDR2 FQGTGA come from the germline V gene. J was trimmed by 7 bases and V by 5 bases; bases with no gene match: 5. CDR3 DNA sequence: TGTGCCAGCAGCCTACAGGGGGCCTACGGGGAGCTGTTTTTT. This gives the protein CASSLQGAYGELFF.

In its sample, this clonotype was seen a few times. The chain couples TRBV29-1 to TRBJ2-7, with 10 bases identical to TRBD2. This CDR3 has 14 amino acids. V lost 4 bases and J lost 6; bases outside the gene matches: 9. The germline CDR1 and CDR2 sequences are SQVTM and ANQGSEA. In DNA, the CDR3 is TGCAGCGTTGGTCTAGCGGGGGCGTCTTCCGAGCAGTACTTC. This translates into CSVGLAGASSEQYF.

This clonotype was seen many times. The chain combines TRBV12-3 or TRBV12-4 with TRBJ1-3; no clear D. This CDR3 is 11 amino acids long. V was pared by 3 bases and J by 3 bases, with 0 bases between. The CDR3 loop is CASSFGNTIYF. The DNA of the CDR3 is TGTGCCAGCAGTTTTGGAAACACCATATATTTT.

This clonotype was seen once. V and J are TRBV30 and TRBJ1-3, with TRBD1 matching over 9 bases. CDR3 size: 16 residues. The germline V gene encodes CDR1 GTSNPN and CDR2 SVGIG (reference sequence). The trim removed 2 bases at V and 0 bases at J, leaving 5 bases unmatched. In DNA form, the CDR3 reads TGTGCCTGGAGTTTTGACAGGGGGTCCTCTGGAAACACCATATATTTT. The encoded protein is CAWSFDRGSSGNTIYF.

The chain joins TRBV30 to TRBJ2-6; D unresolved. The CDR3 has 13 amino acids. V dropped 3 bases and J dropped 2 bases, with 5 bases sitting between them. The V gene's germline CDR1 is GTSNPN and CDR2 SVGIG (reference sequence). CDR3 sequence (DNA): TGTGCCTGGAGGCTTACTGGGGCCAACGTCCTGACTTTC. Translation: CAWRLTGANVLTF.